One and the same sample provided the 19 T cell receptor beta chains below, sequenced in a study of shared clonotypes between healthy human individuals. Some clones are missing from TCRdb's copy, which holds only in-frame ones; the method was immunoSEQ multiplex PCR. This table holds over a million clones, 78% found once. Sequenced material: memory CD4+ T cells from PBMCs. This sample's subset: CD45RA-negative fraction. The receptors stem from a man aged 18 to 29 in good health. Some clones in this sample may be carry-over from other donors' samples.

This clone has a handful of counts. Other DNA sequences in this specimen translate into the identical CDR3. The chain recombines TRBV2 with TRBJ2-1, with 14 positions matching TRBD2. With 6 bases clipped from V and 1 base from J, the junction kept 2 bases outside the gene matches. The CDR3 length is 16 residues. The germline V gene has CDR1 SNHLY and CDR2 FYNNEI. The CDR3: CASRGTSGSSYNEQFF. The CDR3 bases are TGTGCCAGCAGAGGGACTAGCGGGAGTTCCTACAATGAGCAGTTCTTC. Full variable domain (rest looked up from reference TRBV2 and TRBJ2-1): EPEVTQTPSHQVTQMGQEVILRCVPISNHLYFYWYRQILGQKVEFLVSFYNNEISEKSEIFDDQFSVERPDGSNFTLKIRSTKLEDSAMYFCASRGTSGSSYNEQFFGPGTRLTVL.

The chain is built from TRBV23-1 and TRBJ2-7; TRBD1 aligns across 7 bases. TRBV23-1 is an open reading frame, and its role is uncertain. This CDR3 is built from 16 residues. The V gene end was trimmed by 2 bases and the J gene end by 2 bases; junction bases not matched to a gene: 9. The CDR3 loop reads CASSQPWDRPPYEQYF. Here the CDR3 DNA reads TGCGCCAGCAGTCAACCGTGGGACAGACCTCCCTACGAGCAGTACTTC.

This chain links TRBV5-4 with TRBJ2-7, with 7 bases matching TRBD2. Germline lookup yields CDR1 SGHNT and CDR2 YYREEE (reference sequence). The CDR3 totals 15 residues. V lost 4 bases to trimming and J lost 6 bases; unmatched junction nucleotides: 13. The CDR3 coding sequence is TGTGCCAGCAGCGCACAAGGCGGGAGTTATTCCGAGCAGTACTTC. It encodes CASSAQGGSYSEQYF.

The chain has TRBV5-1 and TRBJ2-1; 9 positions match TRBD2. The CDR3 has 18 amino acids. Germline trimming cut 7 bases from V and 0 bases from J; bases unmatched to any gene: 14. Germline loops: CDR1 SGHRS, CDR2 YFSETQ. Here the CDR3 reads CASGAAGGRVSSYNEQFF. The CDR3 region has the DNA TGCGCCAGCGGGGCCGCGGGAGGGAGGGTAAGCTCCTACAATGAGCAGTTCTTC. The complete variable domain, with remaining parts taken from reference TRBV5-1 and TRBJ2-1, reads KAGVTQTPRYLIKTRGQQVTLSCSPISGHRSVSWYQQTPGQGLQFLFEYFSETQRNKGNFPGRFSGRQFSNSRSEMNVSTLELGDSALYLCASGAAGGRVSSYNEQFFGPGTRLTVL.

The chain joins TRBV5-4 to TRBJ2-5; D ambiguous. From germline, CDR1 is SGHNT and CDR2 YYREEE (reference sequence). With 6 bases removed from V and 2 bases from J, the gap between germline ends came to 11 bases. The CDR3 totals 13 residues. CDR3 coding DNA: TGTGCCAGCACCACTCCAGTTCAAGAGACCCAGTACTTC. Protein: CASTTPVQETQYF.

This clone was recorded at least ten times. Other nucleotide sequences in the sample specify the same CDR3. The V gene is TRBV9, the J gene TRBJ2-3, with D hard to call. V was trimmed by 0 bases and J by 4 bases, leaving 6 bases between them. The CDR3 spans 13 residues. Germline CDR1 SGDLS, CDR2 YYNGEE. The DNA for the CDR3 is TGTGCCAGCAGCGTAGGGCTGGCAGATACGCAGTATTTT. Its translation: CASSVGLADTQYF.

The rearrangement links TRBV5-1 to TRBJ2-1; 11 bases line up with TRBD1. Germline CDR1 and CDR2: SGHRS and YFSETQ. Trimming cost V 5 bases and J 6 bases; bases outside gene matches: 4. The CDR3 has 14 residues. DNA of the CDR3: TGCGCCAGCAGTACCGGGACAGGGGGCAATGAGCAGTTCTTC. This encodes CASSTGTGGNEQFF.

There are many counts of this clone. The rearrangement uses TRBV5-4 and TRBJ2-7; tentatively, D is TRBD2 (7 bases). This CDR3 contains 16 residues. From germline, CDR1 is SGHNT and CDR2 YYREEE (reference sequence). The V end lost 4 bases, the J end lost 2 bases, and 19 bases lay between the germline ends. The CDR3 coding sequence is TGTGCCAGCAGCATGGCGGGGGACTGGACAGCCTACGAGCAGTACTTC. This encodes CASSMAGDWTAYEQYF.

CDR3 amino acids: CASSPRAGSSYNEQFF. As DNA, the CDR3 is TGTGCCAGCAGCCCCCGGGCGGGGTCCTCCTACAATGAGCAGTTCTTC. The rearrangement uses TRBV4-2 and TRBJ2-1, with a possible D match to TRBD2 (6 bases). V was shortened by 4 bases and J by 0 bases, with 13 bases between the two germline ends. Germline loops: CDR1 LGHNA, CDR2 YNFKEQ. This CDR3 spans 16 amino acids.

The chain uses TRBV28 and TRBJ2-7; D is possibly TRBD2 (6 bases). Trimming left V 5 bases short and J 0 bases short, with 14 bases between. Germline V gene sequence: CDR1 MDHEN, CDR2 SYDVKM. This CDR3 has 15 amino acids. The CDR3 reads CASSPPRGNSYEQYF. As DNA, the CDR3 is TGTGCCAGCAGTCCCCCGCGGGGAAACTCCTACGAGCAGTACTTC.

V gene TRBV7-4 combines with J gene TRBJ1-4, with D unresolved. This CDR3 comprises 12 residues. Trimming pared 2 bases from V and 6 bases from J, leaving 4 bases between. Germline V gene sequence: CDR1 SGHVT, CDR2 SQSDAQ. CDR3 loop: CASSLTDEKLFF. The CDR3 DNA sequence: TGTGCCAGCAGCTTAACGGATGAAAAACTGTTTTTT.

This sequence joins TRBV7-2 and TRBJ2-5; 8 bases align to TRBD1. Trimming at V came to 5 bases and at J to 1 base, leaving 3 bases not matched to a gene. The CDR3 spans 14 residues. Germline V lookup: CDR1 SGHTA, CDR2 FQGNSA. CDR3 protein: CASSPGQGQETQYF. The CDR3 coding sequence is TGTGCCAGCAGCCCTGGACAGGGCCAAGAGACCCAGTACTTC.

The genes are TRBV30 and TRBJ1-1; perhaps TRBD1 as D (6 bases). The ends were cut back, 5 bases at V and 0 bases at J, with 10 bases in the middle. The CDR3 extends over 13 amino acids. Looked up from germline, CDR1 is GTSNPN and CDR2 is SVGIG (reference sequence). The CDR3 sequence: CAWEGELNTEAFF. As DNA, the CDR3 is TGTGCCTGGGAGGGGGAGTTGAACACTGAAGCTTTCTTT.

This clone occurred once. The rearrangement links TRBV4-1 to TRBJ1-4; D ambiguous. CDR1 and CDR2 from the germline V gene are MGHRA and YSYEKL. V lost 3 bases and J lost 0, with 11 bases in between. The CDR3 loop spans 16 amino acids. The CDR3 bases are TGCGCCAGCAGCCAGACCAGAGCTGCAACTAATGAAAAACTGTTTTTT. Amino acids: CASSQTRAATNEKLFF.

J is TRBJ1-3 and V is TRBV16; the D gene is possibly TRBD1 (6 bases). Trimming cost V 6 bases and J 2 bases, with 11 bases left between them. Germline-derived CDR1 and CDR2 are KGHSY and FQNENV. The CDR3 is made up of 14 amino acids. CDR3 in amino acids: CASRLTGTGNTIYF. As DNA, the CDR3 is TGTGCCAGCAGACTTACAGGGACTGGAAACACCATATATTTT.

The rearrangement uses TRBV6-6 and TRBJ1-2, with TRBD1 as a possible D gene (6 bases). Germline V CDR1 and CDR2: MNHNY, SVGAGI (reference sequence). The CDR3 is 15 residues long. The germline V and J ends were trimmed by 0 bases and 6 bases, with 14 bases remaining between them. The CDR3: CASSYSSPGAHGYTF. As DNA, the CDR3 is TGTGCCAGCAGTTACTCGTCCCCAGGGGCGCATGGCTACACCTTC.

Written as DNA, the CDR3 is TGCAGTGCGGCTCCGGGGGGTGAAGCTTTCTTT. This gives the protein CSAAPGGEAFF. This rearrangement joins TRBV20-1 to TRBJ1-1; tentatively, D is TRBD1 (5 bases). The V gene's germline CDR1 is DFQATT and CDR2 SNEGSKA (reference sequence). CDR3 size: 11 residues. Trimming took 6 bases from V and 7 from J, leaving 12 bases between them.

The CDR3, as DNA: TGCGCCAGCAGCTTCGACAGGGTAAGCAATGAGCAGTTCTTC. It is translated as CASSFDRVSNEQFF. The V call is TRBV5-1, the J call TRBJ2-1, with 7 bases that match TRBD1. After removal of 2 bases from V and 6 bases from J, the junction contained 5 bases not matched to a gene. This CDR3 has 14 amino acids. Looked up from germline, CDR1 is SGHRS and CDR2 is YFSETQ.

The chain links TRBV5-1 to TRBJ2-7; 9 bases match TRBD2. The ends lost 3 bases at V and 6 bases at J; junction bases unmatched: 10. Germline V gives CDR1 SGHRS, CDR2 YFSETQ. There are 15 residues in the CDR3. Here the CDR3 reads CASSSVIAGVSEQYF. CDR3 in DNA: TGCGCCAGCAGCTCCGTGATAGCGGGAGTGAGCGAGCAGTACTTC.